The rows below give T cell receptor beta chains drawn from one sample of a study of STAT5B mutations in CD4+ large granular lymphocyte leukemia. The data were produced by immunoSEQ multiplex PCR, yet TCRdb's version contains in-frame clones alone and is incomplete. The sample contains 20,000 to 25,000 clones, over 80% of which appear only once. Sequenced material: CD4+ T cells from blood buffy coats. The receptors were sampled from a human donor in good health. The CDR3 runs from the conserved cysteine through the conserved F or W. A D gene is named only where the DNA matches it firmly. Clone size is shown for a subset of rows, as once, few, many or a class of expanded clone.

j_call: TRBJ2-3; clone_size: -; v_call: TRBV4-3; d_call: -; cdr3_aa: CASSQDGRGSTDTQYF; cdr3_nt: TGCGCCAGCAGCCAAGATGGGCGGGGAAGCACAGATACGCAGTATTTT
j_call: TRBJ2-3; clone_size: -; v_call: TRBV19; d_call: TRBD2; cdr3_aa: CASRTPGGGGTDTQYF; cdr3_nt: TGTGCCAGTAGGACCCCCGGCGGGGGGGGCACAGATACGCAGTATTTT
j_call: TRBJ1-1; clone_size: -; v_call: TRBV7-9; d_call: -; cdr3_aa: CASIEGMNTEAFF; cdr3_nt: TGTGCCAGCATAGAGGGCATGAACACTGAAGCTTTCTTT
j_call: TRBJ2-2; clone_size: once; v_call: TRBV7-2; d_call: -; cdr3_aa: CASSLVGTQMNTGELFF; cdr3_nt: TGTGCCAGCAGCTTAGTCGGTACCCAGATGAACACCGGGGAGCTGTTTTTT
j_call: TRBJ1-5; clone_size: few; v_call: TRBV10-3; d_call: -; cdr3_aa: CAISDADIVGNQPQHF; cdr3_nt: TGTGCCATCAGTGATGCCGATATTGTGGGCAATCAGCCCCAGCATTTT
j_call: TRBJ1-3; clone_size: -; v_call: TRBV15; d_call: -; cdr3_aa: CATSHSTGPGNTIYF; cdr3_nt: TGTGCCACCAGTCACTCCACAGGGCCTGGAAACACCATATATTTT
j_call: TRBJ2-3; clone_size: -; v_call: TRBV18; d_call: -; cdr3_aa: CASSAGADTDTQYF; cdr3_nt: TGTGCCAGCTCAGCCGGGGCCGACACAGATACGCAGTATTTT
j_call: TRBJ1-1; clone_size: -; v_call: TRBV28; d_call: -; cdr3_aa: CASTRGGPNTEAFF; cdr3_nt: TGTGCCAGCACGAGGGGGGGGCCGAACACTGAAGCTTTCTTT
j_call: TRBJ2-4; clone_size: -; v_call: TRBV5-4; d_call: TRBD1; cdr3_aa: CASSPGQGVGKNIQYF; cdr3_nt: TGTGCCAGCAGCCCGGGACAGGGGGTCGGCAAAAACATTCAGTACTTC
j_call: TRBJ1-4; clone_size: -; v_call: TRBV5-1; d_call: -; cdr3_aa: CASSLAARANEKLFF; cdr3_nt: TGCGCCAGCAGCTTGGCGGCCAGAGCGAATGAAAAACTGTTTTTT
j_call: TRBJ2-1; clone_size: -; v_call: TRBV5-5; d_call: TRBD2; cdr3_aa: CASSLGTSGSNEQFF; cdr3_nt: TGTGCCAGCAGCTTGGGGACTAGCGGGAGTAATGAGCAGTTCTTC
j_call: TRBJ1-1; clone_size: -; v_call: TRBV28; d_call: -; cdr3_aa: CASSINRATEAFF; cdr3_nt: TGTGCCAGCAGTATAAACCGGGCCACTGAAGCTTTCTTT
j_call: TRBJ2-5; clone_size: -; v_call: TRBV9; d_call: -; cdr3_aa: CASSVGWGNLETQYF; cdr3_nt: TGTGCCAGCAGCGTAGGATGGGGTAACCTAGAGACCCAGTACTTC
j_call: TRBJ2-7; clone_size: -; v_call: TRBV27; d_call: -; cdr3_aa: CASNFKGDQYEQYF; cdr3_nt: TGTGCCAGCAACTTTAAGGGGGATCAATACGAGCAGTACTTC
j_call: TRBJ2-3; clone_size: -; v_call: TRBV9; d_call: -; cdr3_aa: CASSVSSPPGTDTQYF; cdr3_nt: TGTGCCAGCAGCGTAAGCTCTCCCCCTGGCACAGATACGCAGTATTTT
j_call: TRBJ2-3; clone_size: -; v_call: TRBV11-2; d_call: TRBD1; cdr3_aa: CASSSQGAATDTQYF; cdr3_nt: TGTGCCAGCAGCTCACAGGGGGCGGCGACAGATACGCAGTATTTT
j_call: TRBJ1-1; clone_size: -; v_call: TRBV4-2; d_call: -; cdr3_aa: CASSPGLFIEAFF; cdr3_nt: TGTGCCAGCAGCCCGGGGCTATTTATTGAAGCTTTCTTT
j_call: TRBJ1-1; clone_size: few; v_call: TRBV7-3; d_call: -; cdr3_aa: CASSLQENTEAFF; cdr3_nt: TGTGCCAGCAGCTTACAGGAAAACACTGAAGCTTTCTTT
j_call: TRBJ2-4; clone_size: -; v_call: TRBV7-2; d_call: -; cdr3_aa: CASTLGQGENIQYF; cdr3_nt: TGTGCCAGCACTCTGGGGCAGGGAGAAAACATTCAGTACTTC
j_call: TRBJ2-3; clone_size: -; v_call: TRBV7-3; d_call: -; cdr3_aa: CASSLSGGGGGDTQYF; cdr3_nt: TGTGCCAGCAGCCTCTCTGGGGGGGGCGGAGGTGATACGCAGTATTTT
j_call: TRBJ2-5; clone_size: -; v_call: TRBV6-1; d_call: -; cdr3_aa: CASGIEGVETQYF; cdr3_nt: TGTGCCAGTGGGATAGAGGGGGTGGAGACCCAGTACTTC
j_call: TRBJ2-3; clone_size: -; v_call: TRBV6-1; d_call: TRBD2; cdr3_aa: CASSGWEGKTDTQYF; cdr3_nt: TGTGCCAGCAGTGGGTGGGAGGGGAAGACAGATACGCAGTATTTT
j_call: TRBJ2-7; clone_size: -; v_call: TRBV19; d_call: -; cdr3_aa: CASSIGAGPNYEQYF; cdr3_nt: TGTGCCAGTAGTATAGGGGCAGGGCCGAACTACGAGCAGTACTTC
j_call: TRBJ2-7; clone_size: few; v_call: TRBV5-1; d_call: TRBD1; cdr3_aa: CASSATGNIHEQYF; cdr3_nt: TGCGCCAGCAGCGCGACAGGGAACATCCACGAGCAGTACTTC
j_call: TRBJ2-7; clone_size: -; v_call: TRBV30; d_call: TRBD2; cdr3_aa: CAWKPGLLYEQYF; cdr3_nt: TGTGCCTGGAAACCGGGACTACTCTACGAGCAGTACTTC
j_call: TRBJ1-1; clone_size: few; v_call: TRBV7-7; d_call: -; cdr3_aa: CASSFLPNTEAFF; cdr3_nt: TGTGCCAGCAGCTTCCTCCCCAACACTGAAGCTTTCTTT
j_call: TRBJ2-1; clone_size: -; v_call: TRBV5-1; d_call: -; cdr3_aa: CASSLDGTDYNEQFF; cdr3_nt: TGCGCCAGCAGCTTGGATGGGACCGATTACAATGAGCAGTTCTTC
j_call: TRBJ1-2; clone_size: -; v_call: TRBV6-5; d_call: -; cdr3_aa: CASSYGEGRGYGYTF; cdr3_nt: TGTGCCAGCAGTTACGGAGAGGGCAGGGGCTATGGCTACACCTTC
j_call: TRBJ1-5; clone_size: -; v_call: TRBV11-2; d_call: -; cdr3_aa: CASSLSGTGFQPQHF; cdr3_nt: TGTGCCAGCAGCTTATCGGGCACAGGTTTCCAGCCCCAGCATTTT
j_call: TRBJ2-1; clone_size: few; v_call: TRBV6-1; d_call: -; cdr3_aa: CASSLARRDEQFF; cdr3_nt: TGTGCCAGCAGTCTAGCGCGACGCGATGAGCAGTTCTTC
j_call: TRBJ2-5; clone_size: -; v_call: TRBV19; d_call: TRBD1; cdr3_aa: CASSDRGQGTTQYF; cdr3_nt: TGTGCCAGTAGCGATCGAGGACAGGGGACGACCCAGTACTTC
j_call: TRBJ1-5; clone_size: few; v_call: TRBV4-3; d_call: -; cdr3_aa: CASSQDRGAGQPQHF; cdr3_nt: TGCGCCAGCAGCCAAGATCGGGGAGCAGGTCAGCCCCAGCATTTT
j_call: TRBJ1-2; clone_size: -; v_call: TRBV5-1; d_call: TRBD1; cdr3_aa: CASRDSPNYGYTF; cdr3_nt: TGCGCCAGTAGGGACAGTCCAAACTATGGCTACACCTTC
j_call: TRBJ2-1; clone_size: -; v_call: TRBV29-1; d_call: -; cdr3_aa: CSAGTWGNEQFF; cdr3_nt: TGCAGCGCGGGGACTTGGGGGAACGAGCAGTTCTTC
j_call: TRBJ1-2; clone_size: -; v_call: TRBV28; d_call: TRBD1; cdr3_aa: CASSQGQGRGYTF; cdr3_nt: TGTGCCAGCAGCCAAGGACAGGGCCGAGGCTACACCTTC
j_call: TRBJ1-2; clone_size: -; v_call: TRBV7-9; d_call: -; cdr3_aa: CASSLDQGRHYGYTF; cdr3_nt: TGTGCCAGCAGCTTAGACCAGGGTCGTCACTATGGCTACACCTTC
j_call: TRBJ1-5; clone_size: -; v_call: TRBV28; d_call: -; cdr3_aa: CASSSHLKGQPQHF; cdr3_nt: TGTGCCAGCAGTTCACACTTGAAAGGGCAGCCCCAGCATTTT
j_call: TRBJ1-1; clone_size: once; v_call: TRBV28; d_call: -; cdr3_aa: CASSFPGRGETEAFF; cdr3_nt: TGTGCCAGCAGTTTCCCGGGCCGCGGGGAGACTGAAGCTTTCTTT
j_call: TRBJ2-1; clone_size: -; v_call: TRBV30; d_call: -; cdr3_aa: CAWSTWDGEQFF; cdr3_nt: TGTGCCTGGAGTACGTGGGACGGTGAGCAGTTCTTC
j_call: TRBJ1-5; clone_size: few; v_call: TRBV18; d_call: -; cdr3_aa: CASSRGTNQPQHF; cdr3_nt: TGTGCCAGCTCCCGTGGGACCAATCAGCCCCAGCATTTT
j_call: TRBJ1-1; clone_size: -; v_call: TRBV30; d_call: -; cdr3_aa: CAWSPTTNTEAFF; cdr3_nt: TGTGCCTGGAGCCCGACAACGAACACTGAAGCTTTCTTT